This T cell receptor (beta chain) was profiled in a study of regulatory T cells in long-lasting Graves disease. The V and J ends lost 7 bases and 5 bases, in that order; junction bases with no gene match: 8. Germline CDR1 is SGHNT and CDR2 is YYREEE (reference sequence). The CDR3 spans 13 residues. The time point: newly diagnosed GD, antithyroid drugs for less than 3 months. RNA from PBMCs was the source of the TCR library. Library construction for TCR beta used iRepertoire HTBI primers and Arm-PCR of CDR3 regions. MiXCR, run by TCRdb on the multiplex PCR reads, gives a single entry per CDR3 protein. The data contain 550,000 to 600,000 distinct CDR3 sequences, about 16% of them seen just once; the ten biggest clones take up approximately 12%. The sample was also reused in another study, on T cells in Graves' hyperthyroidism and ophthalmopathy.

Sequenced material: peripheral blood mononuclear cells (PBMCs), taken at new diagnosis, from a patient treated with antithyroid drugs. V gene TRBV5-4 combines with J gene TRBJ2-5; 7 bases map to TRBD1. The clonotype was recovered from a young man with Graves disease. The CDR3 here is CASGQGDRETQYF. DNA for the CDR3: TGTGCCAGCGGTCAGGGGGATAGGGAGACCCAGTACTTC.